This section outlines one T cell receptor beta chain sequence together with its context. Its target antigen remains unknown. No base quality information exists; no much larger clone differs at one position. This record comes from a study of T cells after posttransplantation cyclophosphamide (dated by TCRdb to 2016 to 2017). Concerning the study at large: Using TRB sequencing, the study followed how the T cell repertoire rebuilt after myeloablative bone marrow transplantation with posttransplantation cyclophosphamide given as GVHD prophylaxis. Antigen receptor sequencing was done on samples from roughly 35 PTCy-treated patients and from approximately 16 related bone marrow donors of those patients. Blood from all 35 or so PTCy patients who had 1-year posttransplant specimens underwent TRB sequencing. In 3 patients, TRB sequencing was also performed on up to 3 more blood samples taken 2 to 5.2 years after transplant, and in several patients, pretransplant blood was also TRB-sequenced. TRA and TRB clonality were tightly correlated in 9 or 10 samples, so subsequent TCR analyses focused on TRB only. Public TRB sequences were searched against a database of over 3,600 sequences associated with responses to pathogens, tumor antigens, self-antigens and alloantigens.

Overall results and qualifications from the work: At 1-2 months, donor-recipient similarity was low but rose over the first year, and the later blood repertoires were often dominated by donor CD8+ memory clones. The TRB repertoires of T cells infiltrating skin or the GI tract showed only limited overlap with the TRB repertoires found in blood. Across 45 patients, recipient CMV seropositivity and CMV reactivation were highly associated with TRB clonality; PTCy diversity was similar to CNI/methotrexate controls.

This sample's treatment or condition label indicates: high-dose cyclophosphamide on days +3 and +4 as single-agent GVHD prophylaxis. PTCy patients received busulfan and fludarabine conditioning, a related or unrelated marrow graft, and cyclophosphamide on days +3 and +4. PTCy-treated patients came from a prospective multi-institutional clinical trial. Peripheral blood and bone marrow mononuclear cells were isolated by Ficoll-Hypaque density centrifugation and were cryopreserved. The CDR3 measures 16 amino acids from cysteine to phenylalanine. The sequence is cut down to CDR3 DNA, 48 bases in frame from base 1. V is pared back by 5 bases and J by 0 bases, with 11 bases lying between the germline termini. The germline V gene provides CDR1 MDHEN and CDR2 SYDVKM. Genomic DNA was the input for TRB sequencing, which was run either with the immunoSEQ assay at survey resolution or with the hsTCRB kit. As for the original processing: The immunoSEQ software was used for initial read processing, and the LymphoSeq R package was used for repertoire analyses. Clonality was calculated as 1 minus normalized Shannon entropy, and the Gini coefficient was also calculated for each TRB dataset. Phenotypes of unsorted samples were inferred by mapping TRB sequences from sorted subsets of the recipient or donor onto unsorted samples of the same recipient. TCRdb stores this immuneACCESS table with in-frame sequences only. Part of the clones is absent; in the studies checked, under half of the shortfall reflects unresolved V genes, and no reason is known for the rest. The DNA was the basis for D and trimming; V, J and clone size are from that table. The sample includes tens of thousands of clones, with around 85% observed a single time. Around 10% of the sample is in the top ten clones.

The V gene is TRBV28 and the J gene is TRBJ2-6; TRBD1 is perhaps the D gene, given 6 matching bases. Material: PBMCs, obtained after allogeneic stem cell transplant with posttransplant cyclophosphamide. This TCR derives from a female patient aged 30 to 45 who received an allogeneic stem cell transplant from an unrelated donor, was CMV-positive, and had no GVHD. After a transplant, some T cells may be of graft donor origin. The CDR3: CASSPRGGSGANVLTF. The nucleotide sequence is TGTGCCAGCAGTCCACGAGGGGGCTCTGGGGCCAACGTCCTGACTTTC. Outside the CDR3, residues come from the reference TRBV28 and TRBJ2-6 proteins, so the full variable domain is: DVKVTQSSRYLVKRTGEKVFLECVQDMDHENMFWYRQDPGLGLRLIYFSYDVKMKEKGDIPEGYSVSREKKERFSLILESASTNQTSMYLCASSPRGGSGANVLTFGAGSRLTVL.